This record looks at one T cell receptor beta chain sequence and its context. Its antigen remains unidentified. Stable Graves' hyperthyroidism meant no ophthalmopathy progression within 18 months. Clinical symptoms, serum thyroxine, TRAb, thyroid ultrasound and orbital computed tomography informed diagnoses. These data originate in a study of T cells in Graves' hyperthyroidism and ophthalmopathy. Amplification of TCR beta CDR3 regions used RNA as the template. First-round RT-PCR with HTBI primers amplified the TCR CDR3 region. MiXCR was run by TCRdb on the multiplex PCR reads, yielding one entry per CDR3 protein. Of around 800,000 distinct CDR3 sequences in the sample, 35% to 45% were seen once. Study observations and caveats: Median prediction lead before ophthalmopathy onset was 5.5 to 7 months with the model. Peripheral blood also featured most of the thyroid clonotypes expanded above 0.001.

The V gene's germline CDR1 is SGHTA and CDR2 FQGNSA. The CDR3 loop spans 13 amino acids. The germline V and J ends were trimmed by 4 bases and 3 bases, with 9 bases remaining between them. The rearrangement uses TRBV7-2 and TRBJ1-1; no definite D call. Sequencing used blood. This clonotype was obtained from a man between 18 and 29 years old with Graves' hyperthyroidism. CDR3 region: CASSSAPHTEAFF. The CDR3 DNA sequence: TGTGCCAGCAGCTCTGCCCCCCACACTGAAGCTTTCTTT.